The T cell receptor beta chain described here comes from a study of blood T cell repertoires in COVID-19. Overall study: The samples span acute and convalescent COVID-19 from the United States, Italy and Spain. In each case, the material was cDNA or gDNA derived from T cells, B-cell-depleted T cells, or PBMCs.

Enrollment of patients from Seattle took place during active infection, with longitudinal follow-up. CDR3 length: 16 residues. Trimming cost V 4 bases and J 2 bases; bases outside gene matches: 7. Germline assignment: CDR1 SGHVS and CDR2 FQNEAQ. Original handling: It was from reference gene primer amplification that nucleated cell counts were estimated. The assay was immunoSEQ multiplex PCR, and TCRdb's table has in-frame clones only and misses some. The DNA gave D and trimming, while V, J and clone size come from that table. The repertoire consists of 150,000 or so clones, with about 83% occurring once and the leading ten covering about a tenth.

This TCR was recovered from a woman between 70 and 85 years old with COVID-19, enrolled during active disease. This sequence joins TRBV7-8 and TRBJ2-7; 11 nucleotides align to TRBD2. Sequencing was performed on peripheral blood. Here the CDR3 DNA reads TGTGCCAGCAGCTCCACGCGACTAGCGGGGCCCTACGAGCAGTACTTC. It specifies CASSSTRLAGPYEQYF.